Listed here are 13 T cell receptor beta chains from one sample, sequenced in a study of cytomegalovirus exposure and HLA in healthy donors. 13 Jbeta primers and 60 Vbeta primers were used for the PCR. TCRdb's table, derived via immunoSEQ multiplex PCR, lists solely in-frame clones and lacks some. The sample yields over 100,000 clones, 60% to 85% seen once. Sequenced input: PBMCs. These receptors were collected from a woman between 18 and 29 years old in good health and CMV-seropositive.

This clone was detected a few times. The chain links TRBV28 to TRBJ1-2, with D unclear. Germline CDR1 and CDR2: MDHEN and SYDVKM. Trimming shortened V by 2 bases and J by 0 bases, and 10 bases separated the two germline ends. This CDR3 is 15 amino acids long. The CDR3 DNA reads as TGTGCCAGCAGTTTACTGCAGAAAGCTAACTATGGCTACACCTTC. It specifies CASSLLQKANYGYTF.

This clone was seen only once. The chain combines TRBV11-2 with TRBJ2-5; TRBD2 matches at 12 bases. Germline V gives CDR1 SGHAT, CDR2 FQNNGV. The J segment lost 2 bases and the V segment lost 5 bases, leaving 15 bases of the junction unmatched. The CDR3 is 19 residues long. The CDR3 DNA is TGTGCCAGCAGCCTCCGCCCTCGGACTAGCGGGGCCTATCAAGAGACCCAGTACTTC. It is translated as CASSLRPRTSGAYQETQYF. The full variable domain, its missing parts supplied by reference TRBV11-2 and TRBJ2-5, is EAGVAQSPRYKIIEKRQSVAFWCNPISGHATLYWYQQILGQGPKLLIQFQNNGVVDDSQLPKDRFSAERLKGVDSTLKIQPAKLEDSAVYLCASSLRPRTSGAYQETQYFGPGTRLLVL.

CDR3: CASGLGETQYF. The CDR3 DNA reads TGTGCTAGTGGCCTCGGGGAGACCCAGTACTTC. The chain links TRBV12-5 to TRBJ2-5, with D uncertain. The CDR3 is 11 amino acids. The germline gives CDR1 LGHNT, CDR2 FRNRAP. Trimming removed 6 bases at V and 5 bases at J, with 7 bases between.

As DNA, the CDR3 is TGTGCCAGCAGTGCGGAACAGGGGGCCGGCTATGGCTACACCTTC. This sequence encodes CASSAEQGAGYGYTF. This chain joins TRBV6-1 and TRBJ1-2; 9 bases fit TRBD1. Germline CDR1 MNHNS, CDR2 SASEGT. With 4 bases clipped from V and 4 bases from J, the junction kept 7 bases outside the gene matches. The CDR3 runs to 15 residues.

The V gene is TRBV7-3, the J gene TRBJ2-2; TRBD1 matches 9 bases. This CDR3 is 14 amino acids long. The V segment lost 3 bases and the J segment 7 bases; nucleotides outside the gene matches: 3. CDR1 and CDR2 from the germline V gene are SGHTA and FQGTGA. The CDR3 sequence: CASSLGQGHGELFF. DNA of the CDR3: TGTGCCAGCAGCTTGGGACAGGGACACGGGGAGCTGTTTTTT.

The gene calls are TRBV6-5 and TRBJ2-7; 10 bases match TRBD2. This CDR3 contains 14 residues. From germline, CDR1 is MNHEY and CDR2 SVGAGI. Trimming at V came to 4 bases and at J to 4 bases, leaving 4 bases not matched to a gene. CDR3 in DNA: TGTGCCAGCAGTTTTGGAGCGGGGGGGTACGAGCAGTACTTC. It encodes CASSFGAGGYEQYF.

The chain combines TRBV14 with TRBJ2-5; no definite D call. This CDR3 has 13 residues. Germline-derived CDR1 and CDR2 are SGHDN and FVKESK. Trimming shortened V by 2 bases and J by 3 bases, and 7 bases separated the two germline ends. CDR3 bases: TGTGCCAGCAGCCAATCTTCCGAAGAGACCCAGTACTTC. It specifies CASSQSSEETQYF. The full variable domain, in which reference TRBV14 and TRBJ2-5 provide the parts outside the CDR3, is EAGVTQFPSHSVIEKGQTVTLRCDPISGHDNLYWYRRVMGKEIKFLLHFVKESKQDESGMPNNRFLAERTGGTYSTLKVQPAELEDSGVYFCASSQSSEETQYFGPGTRLLVL.

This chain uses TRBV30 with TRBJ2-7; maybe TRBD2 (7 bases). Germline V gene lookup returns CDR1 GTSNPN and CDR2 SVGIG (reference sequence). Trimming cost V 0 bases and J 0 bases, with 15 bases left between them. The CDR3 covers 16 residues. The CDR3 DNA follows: TGTGCCTGGAGTGTACGGGGGAGGGGGATCTCCTACGAGCAGTACTTC. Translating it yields CAWSVRGRGISYEQYF.

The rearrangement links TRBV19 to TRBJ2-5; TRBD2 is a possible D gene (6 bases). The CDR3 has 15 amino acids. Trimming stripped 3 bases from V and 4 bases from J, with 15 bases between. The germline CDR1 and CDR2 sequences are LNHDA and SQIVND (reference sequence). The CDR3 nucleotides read TGTGCCAGTAGTATGGGGCCCGGCGGGGTAGAGACCCAGTACTTC. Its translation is CASSMGPGGVETQYF.

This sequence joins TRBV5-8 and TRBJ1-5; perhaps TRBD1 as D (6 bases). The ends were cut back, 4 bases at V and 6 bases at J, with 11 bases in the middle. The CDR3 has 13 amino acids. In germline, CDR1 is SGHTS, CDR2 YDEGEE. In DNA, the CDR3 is TGTGCCAGCAGCCGTCAGGGGTTTCAGCCCCAGCATTTT. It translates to CASSRQGFQPQHF. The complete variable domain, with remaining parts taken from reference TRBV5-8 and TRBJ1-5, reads EAGVTQSPTHLIKTRGQQATLRCSPISGHTSVYWYQQALGLGLQFLLWYDEGEERNRGNFPPRFSGRQFPNYSSELNVNALELEDSALYLCASSRQGFQPQHFGDGTRLSIL.

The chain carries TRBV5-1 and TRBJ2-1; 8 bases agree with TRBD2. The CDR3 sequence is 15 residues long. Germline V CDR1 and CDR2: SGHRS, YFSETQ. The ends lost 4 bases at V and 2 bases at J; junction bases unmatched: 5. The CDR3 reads CASSPTSGAYNEQFF. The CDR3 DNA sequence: TGCGCCAGCAGCCCCACTAGCGGAGCCTACAATGAGCAGTTCTTC.

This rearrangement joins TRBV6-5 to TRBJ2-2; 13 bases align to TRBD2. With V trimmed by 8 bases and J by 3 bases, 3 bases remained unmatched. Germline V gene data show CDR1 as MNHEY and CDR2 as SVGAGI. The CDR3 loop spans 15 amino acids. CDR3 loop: CASRGLAGHTGELFF. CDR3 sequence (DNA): TGTGCCAGCCGGGGACTAGCGGGACACACCGGGGAGCTGTTTTTT.

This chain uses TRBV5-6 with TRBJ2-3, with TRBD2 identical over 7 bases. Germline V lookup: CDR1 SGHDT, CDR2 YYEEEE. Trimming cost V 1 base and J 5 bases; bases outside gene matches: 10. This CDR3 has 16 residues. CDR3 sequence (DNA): TGTGCCAGCAGCTTGTTCAGGCGGGAGATCGGAGATACGCAGTATTTT. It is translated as CASSLFRREIGDTQYF.